This TCR beta chain was sequenced during a study of blood T cell repertoires in COVID-19. Study information: The United States, Italy and Spain were the sources of the acute and convalescent COVID-19 samples. Nucleic acid was either cDNA or gDNA, and it came from T cells, B-cell-depleted T cells, or PBMCs.

As processed by the authors: Amplification from reference gene primers served as the basis for estimated nucleated cell counts. This table comes from immunoSEQ multiplex PCR, and its TCRdb copy is limited to in-frame clones, with some not included. For V, J and clone size, that table is used; D and trimming come from the DNA. The table has about 200,000 clones, 88% seen once. Germline-derived CDR1 and CDR2 are SGHTS and YDEGEE. The length of the CDR3 is 15 residues. V dropped 5 bases and J dropped 0 bases, with 12 bases sitting between them. This TCR came from a man between 18 and 35 years old with active or convalescent COVID-19. The genes are TRBV5-8 and TRBJ1-3, with TRBD1 as a possible D gene (6 bases). The sequenced material came from peripheral blood. The CDR3 is CASRPDRSSGNTIYF. CDR3 nucleotides: TGTGCCAGCAGACCCGACAGGAGCTCTGGAAACACCATATATTTT.